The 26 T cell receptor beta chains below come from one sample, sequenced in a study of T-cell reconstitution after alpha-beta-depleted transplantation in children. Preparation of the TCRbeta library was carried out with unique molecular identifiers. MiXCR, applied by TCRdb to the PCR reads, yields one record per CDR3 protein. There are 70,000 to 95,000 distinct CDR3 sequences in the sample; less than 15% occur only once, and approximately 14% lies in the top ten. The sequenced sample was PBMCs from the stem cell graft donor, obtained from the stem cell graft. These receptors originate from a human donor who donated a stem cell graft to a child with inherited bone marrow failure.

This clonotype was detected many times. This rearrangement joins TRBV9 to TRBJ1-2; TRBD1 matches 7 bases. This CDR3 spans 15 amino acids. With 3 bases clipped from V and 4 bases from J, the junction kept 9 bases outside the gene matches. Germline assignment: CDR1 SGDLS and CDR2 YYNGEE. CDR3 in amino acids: CASSEGVGQTYGYTF. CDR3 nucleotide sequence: TGTGCCAGCAGCGAGGGGGTGGGACAGACCTATGGCTACACCTTC.

The CDR3 DNA sequence: TGCAGCGTTGATTCTTCGGCTGGCACCTACGAGCAGTACTTC. Protein: CSVDSSAGTYEQYF. V is TRBV29-1 and J is TRBJ2-7, with D hard to call. Trimming removed 3 bases at V and 2 bases at J, with 14 bases between. Germline-derived CDR1 and CDR2 are SQVTM and ANQGSEA. The CDR3 runs to 14 residues.

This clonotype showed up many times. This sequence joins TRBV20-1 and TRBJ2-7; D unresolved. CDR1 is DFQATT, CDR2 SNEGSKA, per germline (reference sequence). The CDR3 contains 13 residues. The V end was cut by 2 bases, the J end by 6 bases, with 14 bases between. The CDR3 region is CSARRHGVGEQYF. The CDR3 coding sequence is TGCAGTGCTAGAAGGCACGGTGTCGGCGAGCAGTACTTC.

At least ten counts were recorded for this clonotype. CDR3 residues: CASSQGRGVYGYTF. The DNA for the CDR3 is TGTGCCAGCAGCCAAGGTCGGGGAGTCTATGGCTACACCTTC. The chain joins TRBV3-1 to TRBJ1-2; D remains ambiguous. The CDR3 contains 14 residues. Germline V gives CDR1 LGHDT, CDR2 YNNKEL (reference sequence). Trimming took off 1 base at V and 4 bases at J, with 10 bases between the two ends.

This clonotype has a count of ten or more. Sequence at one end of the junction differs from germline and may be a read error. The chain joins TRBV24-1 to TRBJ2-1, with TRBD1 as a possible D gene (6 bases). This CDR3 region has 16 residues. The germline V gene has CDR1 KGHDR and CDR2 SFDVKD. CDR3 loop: CATSDSTFKGGVERFF. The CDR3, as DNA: TGTGCCACCAGTGATTCCACATTTAAAGGGGGTGTTGAGCGGTTCTTC.

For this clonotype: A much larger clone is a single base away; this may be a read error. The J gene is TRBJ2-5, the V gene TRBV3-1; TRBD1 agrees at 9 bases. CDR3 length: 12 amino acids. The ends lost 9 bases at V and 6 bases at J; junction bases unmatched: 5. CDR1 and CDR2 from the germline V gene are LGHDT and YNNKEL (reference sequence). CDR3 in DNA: TGTGCCAGTTGGGGACAGGGACAGACCCAGTACTTC. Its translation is CASWGQGQTQYF.

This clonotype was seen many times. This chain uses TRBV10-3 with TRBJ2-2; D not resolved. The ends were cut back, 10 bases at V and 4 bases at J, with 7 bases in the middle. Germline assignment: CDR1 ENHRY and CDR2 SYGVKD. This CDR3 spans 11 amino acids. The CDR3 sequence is CATRSTGELFF. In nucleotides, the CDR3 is TGTGCCACGCGTTCCACCGGGGAGCTGTTTTTT.

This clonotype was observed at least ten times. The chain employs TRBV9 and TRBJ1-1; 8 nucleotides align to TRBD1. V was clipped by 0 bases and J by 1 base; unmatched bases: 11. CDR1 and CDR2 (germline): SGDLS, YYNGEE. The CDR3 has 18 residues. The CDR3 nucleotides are TGTGCCAGCAGCGTAGGACAGGGGATGGGGGTAACGAACACTGAAGCTTTCTTT. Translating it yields CASSVGQGMGVTNTEAFF.

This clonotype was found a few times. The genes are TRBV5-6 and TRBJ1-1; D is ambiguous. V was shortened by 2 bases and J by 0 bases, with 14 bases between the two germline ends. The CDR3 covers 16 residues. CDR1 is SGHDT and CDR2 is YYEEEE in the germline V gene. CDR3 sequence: CASSLSGSSMNTEAFF. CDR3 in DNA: TGTGCCAGCAGCTTAAGCGGGAGCTCTATGAACACTGAAGCTTTCTTT.

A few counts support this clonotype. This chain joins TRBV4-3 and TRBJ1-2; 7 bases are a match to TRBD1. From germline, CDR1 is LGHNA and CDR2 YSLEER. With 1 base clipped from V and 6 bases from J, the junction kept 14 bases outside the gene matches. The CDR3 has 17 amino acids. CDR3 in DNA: TGCGCCAGCAGCCAAGGATACAGGGGTTTGAGGGCAAATGGCTACACCTTC. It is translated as CASSQGYRGLRANGYTF.

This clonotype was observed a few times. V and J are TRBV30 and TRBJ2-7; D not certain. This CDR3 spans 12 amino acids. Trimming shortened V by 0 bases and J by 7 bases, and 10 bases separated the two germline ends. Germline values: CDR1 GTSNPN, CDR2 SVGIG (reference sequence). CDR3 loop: CAWSVGSLEQYF. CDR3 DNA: TGTGCCTGGAGTGTGGGTAGTTTAGAGCAGTACTTC.

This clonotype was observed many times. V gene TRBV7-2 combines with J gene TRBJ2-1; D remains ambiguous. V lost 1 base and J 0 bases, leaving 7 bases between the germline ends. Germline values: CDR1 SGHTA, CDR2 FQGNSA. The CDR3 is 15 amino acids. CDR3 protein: CASSLVWNSYNEQFF. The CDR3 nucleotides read TGTGCCAGCAGCTTAGTTTGGAACTCCTACAATGAGCAGTTCTTC.

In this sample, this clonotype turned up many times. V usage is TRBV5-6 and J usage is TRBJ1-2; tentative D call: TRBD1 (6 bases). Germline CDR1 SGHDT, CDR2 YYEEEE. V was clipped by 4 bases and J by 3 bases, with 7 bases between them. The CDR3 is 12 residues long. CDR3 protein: CASSPGDYGYTF. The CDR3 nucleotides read TGTGCCAGCAGCCCAGGGGACTATGGCTACACCTTC.

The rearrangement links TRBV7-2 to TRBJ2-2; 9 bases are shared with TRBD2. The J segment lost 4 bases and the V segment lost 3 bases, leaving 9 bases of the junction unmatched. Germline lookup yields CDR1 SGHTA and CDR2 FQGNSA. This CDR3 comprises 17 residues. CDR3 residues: CASSFGGGVRGTGELFF. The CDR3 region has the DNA TGTGCCAGCAGCTTCGGCGGGGGGGTCCGAGGCACCGGGGAGCTGTTTTTT.

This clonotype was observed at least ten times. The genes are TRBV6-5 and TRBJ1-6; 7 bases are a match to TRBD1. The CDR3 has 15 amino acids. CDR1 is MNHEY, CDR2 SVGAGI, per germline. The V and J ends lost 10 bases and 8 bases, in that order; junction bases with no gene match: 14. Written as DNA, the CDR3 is TGTGCCACCTCCTGGGGGACAGCGGGTGATTCACCCCTCCACTTT. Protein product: CATSWGTAGDSPLHF.

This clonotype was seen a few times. This CDR3 is CASRRNRDYNEQFF. CDR3 nucleotide sequence: TGTGCCAGTAGGAGGAATCGGGACTACAATGAGCAGTTCTTC. V usage is TRBV19 and J usage is TRBJ2-1; maybe TRBD2 (5 bases). The CDR3 spans 14 residues. Trimming left V 6 bases short and J 3 bases short, with 12 bases between. The germline V gene encodes CDR1 LNHDA and CDR2 SQIVND (reference sequence).

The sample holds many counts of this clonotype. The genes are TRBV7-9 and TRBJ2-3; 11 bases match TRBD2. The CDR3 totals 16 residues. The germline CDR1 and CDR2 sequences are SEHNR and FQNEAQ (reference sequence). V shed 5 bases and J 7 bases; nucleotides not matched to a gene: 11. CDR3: CASSRITSGRRNTQYF. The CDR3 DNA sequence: TGTGCCAGCAGCCGAATTACTAGCGGGAGAAGGAATACGCAGTATTTT.

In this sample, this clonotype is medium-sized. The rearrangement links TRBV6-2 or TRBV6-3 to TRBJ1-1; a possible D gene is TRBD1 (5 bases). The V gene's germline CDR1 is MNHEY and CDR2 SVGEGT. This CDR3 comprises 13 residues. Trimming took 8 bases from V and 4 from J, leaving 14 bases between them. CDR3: CASRVYGGTEAFF. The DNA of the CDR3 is TGTGCCAGCCGCGTCTATGGGGGCACTGAAGCTTTCTTT.

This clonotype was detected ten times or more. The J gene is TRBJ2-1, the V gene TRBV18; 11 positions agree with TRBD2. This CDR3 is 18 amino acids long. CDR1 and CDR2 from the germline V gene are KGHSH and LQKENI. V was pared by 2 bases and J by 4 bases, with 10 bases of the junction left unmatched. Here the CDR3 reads CASSPRASGRPLYNEQFF. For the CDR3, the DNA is TGTGCCAGCTCACCAAGGGCTAGCGGGAGGCCCCTTTACAATGAGCAGTTCTTC.

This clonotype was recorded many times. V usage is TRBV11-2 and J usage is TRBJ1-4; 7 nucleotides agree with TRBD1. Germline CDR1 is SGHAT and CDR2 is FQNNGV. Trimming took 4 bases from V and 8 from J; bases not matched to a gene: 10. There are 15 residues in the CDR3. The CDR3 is CASSSYRDRGEKLFF. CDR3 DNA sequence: TGTGCCAGCAGCTCCTACCGGGACAGAGGCGAAAAACTGTTTTTT.

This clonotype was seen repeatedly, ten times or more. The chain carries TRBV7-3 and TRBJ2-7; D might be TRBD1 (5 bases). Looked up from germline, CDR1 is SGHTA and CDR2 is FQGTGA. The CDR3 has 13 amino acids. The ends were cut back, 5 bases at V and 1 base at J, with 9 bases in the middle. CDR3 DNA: TGTGCCAGCAGCGCTTCAGGGTCCTACGAGCAGTACTTC. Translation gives CASSASGSYEQYF.

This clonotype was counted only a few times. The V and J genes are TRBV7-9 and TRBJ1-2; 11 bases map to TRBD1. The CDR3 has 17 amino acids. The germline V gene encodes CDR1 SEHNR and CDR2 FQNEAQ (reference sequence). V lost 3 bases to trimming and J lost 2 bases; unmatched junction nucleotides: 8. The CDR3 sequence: CASSFGSGQGANYGYTF. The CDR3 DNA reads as TGTGCCAGCAGCTTTGGGAGCGGACAGGGGGCGAACTATGGCTACACCTTC.

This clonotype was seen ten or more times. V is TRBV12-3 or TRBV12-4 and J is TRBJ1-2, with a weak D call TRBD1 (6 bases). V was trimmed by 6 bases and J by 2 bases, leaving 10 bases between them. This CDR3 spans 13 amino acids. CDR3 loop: CASSEGQNYGYTF. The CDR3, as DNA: TGTGCCAGCAGCGAAGGACAGAACTATGGCTACACCTTC.

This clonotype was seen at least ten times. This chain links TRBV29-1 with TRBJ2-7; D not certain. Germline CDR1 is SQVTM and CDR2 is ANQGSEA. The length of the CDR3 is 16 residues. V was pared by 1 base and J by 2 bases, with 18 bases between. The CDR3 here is CSVEGPAGSGPYEQYF. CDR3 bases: TGCAGCGTTGAAGGGCCAGCCGGTTCGGGTCCCTACGAGCAGTACTTC.

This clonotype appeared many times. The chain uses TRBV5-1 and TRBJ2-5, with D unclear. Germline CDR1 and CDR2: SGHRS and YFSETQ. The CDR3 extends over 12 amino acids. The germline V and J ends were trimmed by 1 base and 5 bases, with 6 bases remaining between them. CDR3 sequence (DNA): TGCGCCAGCAGCTTGACGGTTGAGACCCAGTACTTC. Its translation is CASSLTVETQYF.

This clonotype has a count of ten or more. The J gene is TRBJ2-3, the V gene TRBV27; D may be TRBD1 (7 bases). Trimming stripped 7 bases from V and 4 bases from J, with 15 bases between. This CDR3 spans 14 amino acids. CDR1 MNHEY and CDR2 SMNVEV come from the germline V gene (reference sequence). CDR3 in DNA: TGTGCCAGCACGGGGACAGCGGGCCCAGATACGCAGTATTTT. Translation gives CASTGTAGPDTQYF.